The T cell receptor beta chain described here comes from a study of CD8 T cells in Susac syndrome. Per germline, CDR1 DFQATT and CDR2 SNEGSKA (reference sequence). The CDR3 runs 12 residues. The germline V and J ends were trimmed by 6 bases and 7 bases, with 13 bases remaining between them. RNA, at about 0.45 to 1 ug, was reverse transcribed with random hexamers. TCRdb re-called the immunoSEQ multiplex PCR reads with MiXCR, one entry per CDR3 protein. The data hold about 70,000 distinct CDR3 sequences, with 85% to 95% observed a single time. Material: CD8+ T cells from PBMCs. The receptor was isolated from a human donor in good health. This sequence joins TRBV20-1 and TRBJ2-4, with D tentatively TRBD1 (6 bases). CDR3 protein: CSAPHTGNIQYF. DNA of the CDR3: TGCAGTGCGCCACATACAGGGAACATTCAGTACTTC.